This T cell receptor (beta chain) is from a study of early T cells in non-severe SARS-CoV-2 infection. Study-wide results and caveats: Anti-spike CD8 specificities were favored by VDJdb matching, whose results missed private and CD4 specificities.

Each CDR3 protein is one row after TCRdb ran MiXCR on the 5' RACE reads. The data contain over 45,000 distinct CDR3 sequences, less than 15% of them seen just once; the ten biggest clones take up over 4%. Per the germline V gene, CDR1 is DFQATT and CDR2 is SNEGSKA (reference sequence). CDR3 length equals 13 residues. Deletions cut 4 bases from V and 7 bases from J, with 14 bases between. Points on this clonotype: The antigen is unknown.

V usage is TRBV20-1 and J usage is TRBJ2-4; TRBD2 is a possible D gene (7 bases). This specimen was whole blood, taken at baseline. This clonotype was obtained from an adult who was a healthcare worker with PCR-confirmed SARS-CoV-2 infection or an uninfected control (not recorded which). CDR3 coding DNA: TGCAGTGCTACACGGGGGGCTTTGAACATTCAGTACTTC. Residues: CSATRGALNIQYF.